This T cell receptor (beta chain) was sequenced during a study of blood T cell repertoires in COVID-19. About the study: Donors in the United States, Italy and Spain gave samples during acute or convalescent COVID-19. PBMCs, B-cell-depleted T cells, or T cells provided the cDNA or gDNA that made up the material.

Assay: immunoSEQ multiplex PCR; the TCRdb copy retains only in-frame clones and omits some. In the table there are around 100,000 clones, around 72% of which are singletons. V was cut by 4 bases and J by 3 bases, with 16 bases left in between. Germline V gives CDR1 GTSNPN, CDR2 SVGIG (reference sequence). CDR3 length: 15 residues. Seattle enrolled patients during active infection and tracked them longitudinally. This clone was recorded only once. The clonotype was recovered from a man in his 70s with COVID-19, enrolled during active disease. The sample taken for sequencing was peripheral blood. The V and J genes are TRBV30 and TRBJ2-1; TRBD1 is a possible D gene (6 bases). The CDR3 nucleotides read TGTGCCTGGACTAAGTCCCGGGACAACTACAATGAGCAGTTCTTC. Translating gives CAWTKSRDNYNEQFF.